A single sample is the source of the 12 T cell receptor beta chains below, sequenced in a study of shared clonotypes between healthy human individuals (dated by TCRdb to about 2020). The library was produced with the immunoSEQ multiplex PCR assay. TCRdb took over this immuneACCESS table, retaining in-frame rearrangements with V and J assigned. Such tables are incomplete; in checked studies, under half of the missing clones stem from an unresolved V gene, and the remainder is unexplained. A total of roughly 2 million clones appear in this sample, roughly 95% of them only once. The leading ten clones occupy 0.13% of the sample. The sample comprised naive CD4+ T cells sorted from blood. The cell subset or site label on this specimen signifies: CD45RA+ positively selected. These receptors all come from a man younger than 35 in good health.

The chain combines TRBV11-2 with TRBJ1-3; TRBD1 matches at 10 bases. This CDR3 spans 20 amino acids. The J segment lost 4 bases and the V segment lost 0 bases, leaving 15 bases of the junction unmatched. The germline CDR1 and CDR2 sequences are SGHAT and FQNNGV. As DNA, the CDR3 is TGTGCCAGCAGCTTAGAAAGGGAGGGACAGGGGATCCAACCAGGAAACACCATATATTTT. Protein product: CASSLEREGQGIQPGNTIYF. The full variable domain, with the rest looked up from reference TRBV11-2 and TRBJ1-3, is EAGVAQSPRYKIIEKRQSVAFWCNPISGHATLYWYQQILGQGPKLLIQFQNNGVVDDSQLPKDRFSAERLKGVDSTLKIQPAKLEDSAVYLCASSLEREGQGIQPGNTIYFGEGSWLTVV.

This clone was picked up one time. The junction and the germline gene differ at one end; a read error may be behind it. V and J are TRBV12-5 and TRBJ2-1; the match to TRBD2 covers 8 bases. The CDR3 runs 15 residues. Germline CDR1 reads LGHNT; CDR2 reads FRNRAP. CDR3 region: CASGLGQTSASTKFF. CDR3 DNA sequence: TGTGCTAGTGGGTTGGGGCAGACTAGCGCCTCGACAAAGTTCTTC.

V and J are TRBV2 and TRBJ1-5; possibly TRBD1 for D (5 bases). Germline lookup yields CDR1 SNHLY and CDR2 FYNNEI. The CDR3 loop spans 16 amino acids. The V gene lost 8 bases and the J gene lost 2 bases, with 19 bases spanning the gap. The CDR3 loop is CASGGALGRGNQPQHF. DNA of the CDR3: TGTGCCAGCGGTGGGGCTCTCGGGCGGGGCAATCAGCCCCAGCATTTT.

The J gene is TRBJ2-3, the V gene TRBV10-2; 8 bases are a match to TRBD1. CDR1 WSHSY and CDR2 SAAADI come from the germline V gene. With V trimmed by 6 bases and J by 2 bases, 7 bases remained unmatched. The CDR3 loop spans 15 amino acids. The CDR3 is CASREDRAITDTQYF. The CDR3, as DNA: TGCGCCAGCAGAGAGGACAGGGCCATCACAGATACGCAGTATTTT.

CDR3 residues: CASSYGTTGASGSPLHF. In DNA, the CDR3 is TGTGCCAGCAGCTATGGAACGACAGGGGCTAGTGGATCACCCCTCCACTTT. The chain has TRBV11-2 and TRBJ1-6; TRBD1 agrees at 8 bases. Germline CDR1 is SGHAT and CDR2 is FQNNGV. Losses at the gene ends were 4 bases for V and 10 bases for J; bases not matched to a gene: 15. The CDR3 consists of 17 residues.

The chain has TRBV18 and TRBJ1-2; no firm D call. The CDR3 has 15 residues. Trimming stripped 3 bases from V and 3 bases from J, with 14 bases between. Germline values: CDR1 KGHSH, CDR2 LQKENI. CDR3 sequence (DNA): TGTGCCAGCTCACCGGCGTTCCCGTCCGACTATGGCTACACCTTC. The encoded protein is CASSPAFPSDYGYTF. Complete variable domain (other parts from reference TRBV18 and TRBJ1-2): NAGVMQNPRHLVRRRGQEARLRCSPMKGHSHVYWYRQLPEEGLKFMVYLQKENIIDESGMPKERFSAEFPKEGPSILRIQQVVRGDSAAYFCASSPAFPSDYGYTFGSGTRLTVV.

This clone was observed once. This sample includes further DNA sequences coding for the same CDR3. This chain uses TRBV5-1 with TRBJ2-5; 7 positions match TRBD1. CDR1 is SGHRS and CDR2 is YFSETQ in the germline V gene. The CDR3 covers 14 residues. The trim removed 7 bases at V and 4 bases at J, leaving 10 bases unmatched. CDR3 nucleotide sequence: TGCGCCAGCGCCGGGCAGGGGGTCGGAGAGACCCAGTACTTC. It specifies CASAGQGVGETQYF.

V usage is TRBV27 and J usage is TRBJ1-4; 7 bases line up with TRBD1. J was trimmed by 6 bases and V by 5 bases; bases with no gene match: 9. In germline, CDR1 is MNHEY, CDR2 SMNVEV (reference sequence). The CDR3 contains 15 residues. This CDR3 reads CASSPKTGFDEKLFF. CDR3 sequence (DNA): TGTGCCAGCAGTCCGAAGACAGGGTTTGATGAAAAACTGTTTTTT.

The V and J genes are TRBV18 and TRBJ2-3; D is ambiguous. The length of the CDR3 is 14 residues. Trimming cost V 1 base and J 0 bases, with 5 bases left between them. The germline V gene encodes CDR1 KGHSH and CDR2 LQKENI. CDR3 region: CASSPLSSTDTQYF. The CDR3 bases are TGTGCCAGCTCACCACTATCTAGCACAGATACGCAGTATTTT.

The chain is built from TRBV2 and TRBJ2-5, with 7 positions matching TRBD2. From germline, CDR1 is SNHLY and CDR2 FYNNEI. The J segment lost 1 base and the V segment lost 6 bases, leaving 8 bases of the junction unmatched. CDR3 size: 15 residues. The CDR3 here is CASRRGTTSQETQYF. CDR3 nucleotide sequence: TGTGCCAGCAGAAGAGGGACTACCAGCCAAGAGACCCAGTACTTC.

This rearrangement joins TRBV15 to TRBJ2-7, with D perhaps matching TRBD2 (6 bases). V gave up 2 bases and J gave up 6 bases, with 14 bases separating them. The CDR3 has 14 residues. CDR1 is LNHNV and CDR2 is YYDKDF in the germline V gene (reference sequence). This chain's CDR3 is CATSRPETRAEQYF. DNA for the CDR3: TGTGCCACCAGCAGACCCGAGACTAGGGCCGAGCAGTACTTC.

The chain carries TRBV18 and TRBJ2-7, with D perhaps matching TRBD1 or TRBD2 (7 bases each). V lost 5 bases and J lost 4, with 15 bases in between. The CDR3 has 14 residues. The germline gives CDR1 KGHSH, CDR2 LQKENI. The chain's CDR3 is CASSSTGRGYEQYF. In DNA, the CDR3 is TGTGCCAGCTCATCGACAGGGAGGGGGTACGAGCAGTACTTC.